The T cell receptor (beta chain) under discussion was sequenced for a study of CD8 T cells in Susac syndrome. As for this clonotype: The antigen remains unidentified.

Overall study findings and caveats: The authors acknowledged that their TCR sequencing and HLA analysis involved a relatively small number of individuals.

Reverse transcription of 0.5 to 1 ug RNA was performed with random hexamers. Amplification of the TCR beta CDR3 was carried out by immunoSEQ multiplex PCR, which spanned a total of 54 Vbeta and 13 Jbeta segments. TCRdb independently ran MiXCR on the immunoSEQ multiplex PCR reads; one entry per CDR3 protein. The sample carries more than 100,000 distinct CDR3 sequences, 80% to 85% recorded once. Sequencing of TCR beta was undertaken in CD8+ and CD4+ T cells derived from blood. The receptor was isolated from a human donor with multiple sclerosis. Material for sequencing was CD8+ T cells from PBMCs.

CDR3 sequence reads: CATSIGSGTSGIEQFF. The CDR3 region has the DNA TGTGCCACCAGCATTGGTTCTGGGACTAGCGGGATTGAGCAGTTCTTC. V and J are TRBV15 and TRBJ2-1; the match to TRBD2 covers 13 bases. With V trimmed by 4 bases and J by 9 bases, 9 bases remained unmatched. The germline V gene encodes CDR1 LNHNV and CDR2 YYDKDF (reference sequence). This CDR3 region has 16 residues.